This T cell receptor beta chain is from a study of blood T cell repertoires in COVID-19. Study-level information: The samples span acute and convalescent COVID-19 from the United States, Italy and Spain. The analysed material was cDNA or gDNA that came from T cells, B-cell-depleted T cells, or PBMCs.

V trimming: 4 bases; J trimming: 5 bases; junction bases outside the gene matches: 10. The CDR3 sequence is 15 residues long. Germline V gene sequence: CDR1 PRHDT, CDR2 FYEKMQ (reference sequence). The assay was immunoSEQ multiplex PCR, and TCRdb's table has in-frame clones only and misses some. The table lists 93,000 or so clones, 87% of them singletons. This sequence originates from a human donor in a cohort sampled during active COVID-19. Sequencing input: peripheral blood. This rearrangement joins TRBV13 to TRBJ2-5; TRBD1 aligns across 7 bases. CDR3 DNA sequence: TGTGCCAGCAGCTCGACAGGGAAGAGGATGGAGACCCAGTACTTC. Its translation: CASSSTGKRMETQYF.